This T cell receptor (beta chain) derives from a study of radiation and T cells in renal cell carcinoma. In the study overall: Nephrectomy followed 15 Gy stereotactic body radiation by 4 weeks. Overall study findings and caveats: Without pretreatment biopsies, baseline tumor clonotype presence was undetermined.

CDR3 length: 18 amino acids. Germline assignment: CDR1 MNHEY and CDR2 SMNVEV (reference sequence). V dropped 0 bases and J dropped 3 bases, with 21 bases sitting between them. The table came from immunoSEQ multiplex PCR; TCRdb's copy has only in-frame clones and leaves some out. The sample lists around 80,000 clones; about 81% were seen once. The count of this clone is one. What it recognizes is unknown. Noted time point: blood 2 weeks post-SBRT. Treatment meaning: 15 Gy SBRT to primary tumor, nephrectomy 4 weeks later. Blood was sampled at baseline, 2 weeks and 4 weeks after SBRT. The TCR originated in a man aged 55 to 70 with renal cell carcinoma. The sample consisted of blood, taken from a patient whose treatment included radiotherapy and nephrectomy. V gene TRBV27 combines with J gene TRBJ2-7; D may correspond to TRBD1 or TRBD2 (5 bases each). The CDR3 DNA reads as TGTGCCAGCAGTTTATCCGGAGTAGTGGGGACCACGCTCTACGAGCAGTACTTC. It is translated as CASSLSGVVGTTLYEQYF.